These T cell receptor beta chains were read from a single sample in a study of T cells in Graves' hyperthyroidism and ophthalmopathy. Each CDR3 protein gets one entry after TCRdb re-called the multiplex PCR reads with MiXCR. This table has hundreds of thousands of distinct CDR3 sequences, 38% appearing once. The specimen sequenced was blood. Receptor source: a man aged 18 to 29 with Graves' hyperthyroidism. Each CDR3 is given with its conserved first and last residue. D genes are given only for firm matches. For some rows the clone size is stated as once, few or many, or as a class when expanded; others skip it.

len	v_gene	d_gene	abundance	j_gene	CDR3nt	CDR3aa
15	TRBV12-3/TRBV12-4	TRBD1	-	TRBJ1-2	TGTGCCAGCAGTCTAAAGACAGGGAGCAACTATGGCTACACCTTC	CASSLKTGSNYGYTF
15	TRBV19	TRBD1	-	TRBJ2-7	TGTGCCAGTAGTTTAACCGGGACAGGGTCCATCCAGCAGTACTTC	CASSLTGTGSIQQYF
16	TRBV9	-	many	TRBJ1-6	TGTGCCAGCAGCCAAGAGACAGATTCCTATAATTCACCCCTCCACTTT	CASSQETDSYNSPLHF
14	TRBV2	TRBD2	many	TRBJ2-5	TGTGCCAGCAGTGGGACTAGCGGTCAAGAGACCCAGTACTTC	CASSGTSGQETQYF
15	TRBV10-3	TRBD1	many	TRBJ2-7	TGTGCCATCAGAGGACGGGGACAGTCGGTCATCGAGCAGTACTTC	CAIRGRGQSVIEQYF
13	TRBV3-1	-	-	TRBJ2-7	TGTGCCAGCAGCCACGCAGAAGTCTACGAGCAGTACTTC	CASSHAEVYEQYF
17	TRBV13	TRBD1	-	TRBJ2-2	TGTGCCAGCAGCCCAGTGGGCGGGACAGGGTCCCCCGGGGAGCTGTTTTTT	CASSPVGGTGSPGELFF
15	TRBV11-3	-	few	TRBJ1-1	TGTGCCAGCAGCTTAGTGACGGGCGCGGGCACTGAAGCTTTCTTT	CASSLVTGAGTEAFF
11	TRBV14	-	few	TRBJ2-3	TGTGCCAGCAGCCATTCAGATACGCAGTATTTT	CASSHSDTQYF
14	TRBV5-1	-	-	TRBJ1-1	TGCGCCAGCAGCTTGCGGAACGACTGGACTGAAGCTTTCTTT	CASSLRNDWTEAFF
15	TRBV29-1	-	-	TRBJ1-4	TGCAGCGCTGCGGACCTCGGACCAACTAATGAAAAACTGTTTTTT	CSAADLGPTNEKLFF
15	TRBV15	-	many	TRBJ1-2	TGTGCCACCAGCAGAGATAGAAGGGGAGAGGATGGCTACACCTTC	CATSRDRRGEDGYTF
14	TRBV28	-	-	TRBJ2-5	TGTGCCAGCAGTTTTGAGGGACGATCGGAGACCCAGTACTTC	CASSFEGRSETQYF
15	TRBV7-8	-	many	TRBJ1-6	TGTGCCAGCAGCGATTCGGGCTCCTATAATTCACCCCTCCACTTT	CASSDSGSYNSPLHF
12	TRBV12-3/TRBV12-4	-	-	TRBJ2-3	TGTGCCAGCAGCCTTCTGACAGATACGCAGTATTTT	CASSLLTDTQYF
12	TRBV6-6	-	-	TRBJ2-7	TGTGCCACCGGGACTGCGACCTACGAGCAGTACTTC	CATGTATYEQYF
14	TRBV7-2	TRBD1	many	TRBJ1-1	TGTGCCAGCAGCACTAGGACAGGGAACACTGAAGCTTTCTTT	CASSTRTGNTEAFF
13	TRBV20-1	-	many	TRBJ1-5	TGCAGTGCTAGCTCTACAGCTAATCAGCCCCAGCATTTT	CSASSTANQPQHF
14	TRBV5-4	TRBD1	-	TRBJ1-4	TGTGCCGGCAGCACGGACAGGGGGCGTGAAAAACTGTTTTTT	CAGSTDRGREKLFF
15	TRBV7-9	-	-	TRBJ2-2	TGTGCCAGCAGCTTACCGACAGAAGGCACCGGGGAGCTGTTTTTT	CASSLPTEGTGELFF
12	TRBV7-3	-	-	TRBJ1-2	TGTGCCAGCAGCTGGATGGGGAGAGGCTACACCTTC	CASSWMGRGYTF
15	TRBV12-3/TRBV12-4	-	-	TRBJ1-5	TGTGCCAGCAGCTCCCCACCGGGGGAACTCCAGCCCCAGCATTTT	CASSSPPGELQPQHF
15	TRBV9	TRBD1	-	TRBJ1-1	TGTGCCAGCAGCTACAGGCAGGGGGGCCCTGGCGCAGCTTTCTTT	CASSYRQGGPGAAFF
13	TRBV19	TRBD1	many	TRBJ1-5	TGTGCCAGTAGAATAGGGGGCCATCAGCCCCAGCATTTT	CASRIGGHQPQHF
13	TRBV29-1	TRBD2	many	TRBJ2-2	TGCAGCGTTGCAGCGGGAGGGACCGGGGAGCTGTTTTTT	CSVAAGGTGELFF
13	TRBV20-1	-	-	TRBJ2-5	TGCAGTGCCCTAGATCCGGGAGCGGAGACCCAGTACTTC	CSALDPGAETQYF
14	TRBV20-1	TRBD2	-	TRBJ2-7	TGCAGTGCTATGGAAAGACTAGCGGGACGCGAGCAGTACTTC	CSAMERLAGREQYF
13	TRBV12-3/TRBV12-4	TRBD1	-	TRBJ2-7	TGTGCTAGTGCCCGGGACAGGGCCCACGAGCAGTACTTC	CASARDRAHEQYF
13	TRBV7-2	-	many	TRBJ2-7	TGTGCCAGCAGCTTAATGCAGGGGTCCGAGCAGTACTTC	CASSLMQGSEQYF
14	TRBV5-1	-	-	TRBJ2-5	TGCGCCAGCAGCTTGTTCAGTAGTCAAGAGACCCAGTACTTC	CASSLFSSQETQYF
14	TRBV2	-	-	TRBJ1-4	TGTGCCAGCAGTGCGGGCTGGGGGGATGAAAAACTGTTTTTT	CASSAGWGDEKLFF
15	TRBV4-1	TRBD2	-	TRBJ2-7	TGCGCCAGCAGCCATCGAGACGCGGGAGACGACGAGCAGTACTTC	CASSHRDAGDDEQYF